These T cell receptor beta chains were read from a single sample in a study of blood T cell repertoires in COVID-19. Here immunoSEQ multiplex PCR was the method, and the copy in TCRdb shows in-frame clones only, minus some. The sample contains about 480,000 clones, 88% of which appear only once. The sample taken for sequencing was PBMCs or T cells enriched from blood (not recorded which). The source is a woman aged 40 to 50 who had recovered from COVID-19. Both conserved end residues are part of each CDR3. A D gene is named only where the DNA matches it firmly. Size is stated for part of the rows, as once, few or many counts, or as a class when the clone is expanded.

V	size	J	D	CDR3	DNA
TRBV3-1/TRBV3-2	-	TRBJ2-1	-	CASSQEAGSSYNEQFF	TGTGCCAGCAGCCAAGAGGCGGGGAGCTCCTACAATGAGCAGTTCTTC
TRBV19	-	TRBJ2-2	-	CASSDPQGPGELFF	TGTGCCAGTAGCGATCCTCAGGGGCCTGGAGAGCTGTTTTTT
TRBV29-1	-	TRBJ1-2	-	CSVGRVGNSRGYTF	TGCAGCGTTGGCAGGGTTGGGAACAGTCGGGGCTACACCTTC
TRBV4-3	-	TRBJ2-2	TRBD2	CASSQEGGSGELFF	TGCGCCAGCAGCCAAGAGGGGGGGAGCGGGGAGCTGTTTTTT
TRBV11-2	-	TRBJ1-2	-	CASSLGHPWAGYTF	TGTGCCAGCAGCTTAGGACACCCTTGGGCTGGCTACACCTTC
TRBV7-9	-	TRBJ1-2	TRBD1	CASSLEPSRTGNYGYTF	TGTGCCAGCAGCTTAGAACCAAGCAGGACAGGCAACTATGGCTACACCTTC
TRBV4-2	once	TRBJ1-1	-	CASSQDSLTGSAFF	TGTGCCAGCAGCCAAGACTCTCTCACAGGGTCGGCTTTCTTT
TRBV5-1	once	TRBJ2-4	-	CASSLDGAKNIQYF	TGCGCCAGCAGCTTGGACGGAGCCAAAAACATTCAGTACTTC
TRBV7-2	-	TRBJ2-7	-	CASSPGYEQYF	TGTGCCAGCAGCCCAGGTTACGAGCAGTACTTC
TRBV5-1	-	TRBJ1-1	TRBD1	CASSQNPGTAGHWGTEAFF	TGCGCCAGCAGCCAAAACCCCGGGACAGCAGGACACTGGGGCACTGAAGCTTTCTTT
TRBV2	-	TRBJ1-1	TRBD1	CASQQGGNTEAFF	TGTGCCAGTCAACAGGGGGGGAACACTGAAGCTTTCTTT
TRBV7-9	many	TRBJ2-7	-	CASSPPDSISYEQYF	TGTGCCAGCAGCCCCCCGGACAGCATTTCCTACGAGCAGTACTTC
TRBV25-1	few	TRBJ2-2	-	CASSDSPMGGMYTGELFF	TGTGCCAGCAGTGACTCTCCTATGGGGGGAATGTACACCGGGGAGCTGTTTTTT
TRBV20-1	-	TRBJ2-1	-	CSEGVYNEQFF	TGCAGTGAGGGGGTATACAATGAGCAGTTCTTC
TRBV3-1/TRBV3-2	-	TRBJ1-4	-	CASSRPSHRPTNEKLFF	TGTGCCAGCAGCCGACCGTCCCACAGGCCAACTAATGAAAAACTGTTTTTT
TRBV9	-	TRBJ2-3	-	CASSGGGWTDTQYF	TGTGCCAGCAGCGGTGGGGGGTGGACGGATACGCAGTATTTT
TRBV28	-	TRBJ1-2	-	CASSLVGAANYGYTF	TGTGCCAGCAGTTTGGTGGGGGCGGCCAACTATGGCTACACCTTC
TRBV12-3/TRBV12-4	-	TRBJ2-3	-	CASTRSLTDTQYF	TGTGCCAGCACCCGGTCTCTCACAGATACGCAGTATTTT
TRBV9	-	TRBJ2-4	-	CASSVELSGGPQYF	TGTGCCAGCAGCGTAGAATTGAGTGGGGGCCCTCAGTACTTC
TRBV19	-	TRBJ1-4	TRBD1	CASSPGTGTFGEKLFF	TGTGCCAGTAGTCCCGGGACAGGGACGTTTGGAGAAAAACTGTTTTTT
TRBV7-9	few	TRBJ2-1	-	CASSLELRDYNEQFF	TGTGCCAGCAGCTTAGAACTCCGGGATTACAATGAGCAGTTCTTC
TRBV10-3	-	TRBJ2-1	-	CAISERGGIGEQFF	TGTGCCATCAGTGAGCGAGGCGGGATAGGTGAGCAGTTCTTC
TRBV2	once	TRBJ2-7	-	CASSGTYTYEQYF	TGTGCCAGCAGCGGGACTTACACCTACGAGCAGTACTTC
TRBV27	-	TRBJ2-1	TRBD2	CASSADPGLAFQSSYNEQFF	TGTGCCAGCTCCGCCGACCCGGGACTAGCGTTTCAAAGCTCCTACAATGAGCAGTTCTTC
TRBV27	-	TRBJ2-1	-	CASTLRDSLYNEQFF	TGTGCCAGCACCCTCCGGGACTCCTTATACAATGAGCAGTTCTTC